This TCR beta chain appears in the sequencing data of a study of T-cell reconstitution after alpha-beta-depleted transplantation in children. Whole-study findings and limits: High day-60 TCRbeta diversity in some patients came from surviving recipient T cells and thymic progenitors. By one year post-transplant, T-cell counts and diversity largely arose from T cells that were newly produced.

Unique molecular identifiers featured in how the TCRbeta library was prepared. TCRdb used MiXCR to reprocess the PCR reads, holding one entry per CDR3 protein. The sample holds 350,000 to 500,000 distinct CDR3 sequences, 43% seen once. This clonotype was counted between two and nine times. Its antigen is not known. This CDR3 region has 18 residues. In germline, CDR1 is DFQATT, CDR2 SNEGSKA (reference sequence). V lost 2 bases, J lost 6 bases, and 18 bases stayed unmatched. Specimen: PBMCs, collected before TCRalphabeta/CD19-depleted stem cell transplant. The clonotype originates from a girl aged 2-10 years with aplastic anemia, due to receive a stem cell transplant. The chain uses TRBV20-1 and TRBJ2-1; 8 bases are a match to TRBD2. CDR3 DNA sequence: TGCAGTGCTAGACCTCTGGACGGGAGGGGAGGGTTCGGCAATGAGCAGTTCTTC. Its translation is CSARPLDGRGGFGNEQFF.